The T cell receptor beta chain under discussion was sequenced for a study of blood T cell repertoires in COVID-19. Whole-study context: Material from acute and convalescent COVID-19 was sourced from the United States, Italy and Spain. T cells, B-cell-depleted T cells, or PBMCs supplied cDNA or gDNA.

Sequenced by immunoSEQ multiplex PCR; TCRdb stores in-frame clones only, minus some. The sample records 220,000 or so clones, around 90% being singletons. The CDR3 is made up of 15 amino acids. Germline lookup yields CDR1 SGHTA and CDR2 FQGNSA. The V and J ends lost 4 bases and 4 bases, in that order; junction bases with no gene match: 5. Specimen: PBMCs or T cells enriched from blood (not recorded which). The chain is built from TRBV7-2 and TRBJ2-2; 8 bases agree with TRBD2. This receptor was obtained from a man between 25 and 39 years old who had been exposed to COVID-19. The CDR3 DNA follows: TGTGCCAGCAGCTCGGTAGCGGGATCCACCGGGGAGCTGTTTTTT. This codes for CASSSVAGSTGELFF.